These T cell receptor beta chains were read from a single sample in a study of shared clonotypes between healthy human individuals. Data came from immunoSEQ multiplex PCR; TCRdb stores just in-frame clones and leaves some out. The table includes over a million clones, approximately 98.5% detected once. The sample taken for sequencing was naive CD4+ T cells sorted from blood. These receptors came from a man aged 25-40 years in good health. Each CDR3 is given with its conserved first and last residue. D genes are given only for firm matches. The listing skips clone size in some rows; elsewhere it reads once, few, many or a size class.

cdr3_aa: CASSPTDGRTEAFF
cdr3_nt: TGTGCCAGCAGTCCTACGGACGGGCGGACTGAAGCTTTCTTT
d_call: .
clone_size: .
v_call: TRBV28
j_call: TRBJ1-1

cdr3_aa: CASSVAMDEQFF
cdr3_nt: TGTGCCAGCAGCGTAGCTATGGATGAGCAGTTCTTC
d_call: .
clone_size: .
v_call: TRBV9
j_call: TRBJ2-1

cdr3_aa: CASSAGGETQYF
cdr3_nt: TGTGCCAGCAGTGCGGGGGGGGAGACCCAGTACTTC
d_call: TRBD2
clone_size: .
v_call: TRBV2
j_call: TRBJ2-5

cdr3_aa: CSVVSANIVEQFF
cdr3_nt: TGCAGCGTTGTGAGCGCCAATATCGTTGAGCAGTTCTTC
d_call: .
clone_size: .
v_call: TRBV29-1
j_call: TRBJ2-1

cdr3_aa: CASSQPGLATPRSYEQYF
cdr3_nt: TGTGCCAGCAGTCAACCGGGACTAGCCACCCCTCGCTCCTACGAGCAGTACTTC
d_call: TRBD2
clone_size: once
v_call: TRBV28
j_call: TRBJ2-7

cdr3_aa: CASSLGLAGSDTQYF
cdr3_nt: TGTGCCAGCAGCCTGGGACTAGCGGGATCAGATACGCAGTATTTT
d_call: TRBD2
clone_size: .
v_call: TRBV7-9
j_call: TRBJ2-3

cdr3_aa: CASSEDDQPQHF
cdr3_nt: TGTGCCAGCAGTGAGGACGATCAGCCCCAGCATTTT
d_call: .
clone_size: .
v_call: TRBV2
j_call: TRBJ1-5

cdr3_aa: CASSVANTGELFF
cdr3_nt: TGTGCCAGCAGTGTAGCGAACACCGGGGAGCTGTTTTTT
d_call: .
clone_size: .
v_call: TRBV28
j_call: TRBJ2-2

cdr3_aa: CASSLRTGTNEKLFF
cdr3_nt: TGTGCCAGCAGTTTGCGGACAGGGACTAATGAAAAACTGTTTTTT
d_call: TRBD1
clone_size: .
v_call: TRBV27
j_call: TRBJ1-4

cdr3_aa: CASSINPTGLYEQYF
cdr3_nt: TGTGCCAGTAGTATTAACCCGACGGGGCTTTACGAGCAGTACTTC
d_call: .
clone_size: .
v_call: TRBV19
j_call: TRBJ2-7

cdr3_aa: CASSPVSGVDEKLFF
cdr3_nt: TGTGCCAGCTCACCAGTGTCCGGGGTGGATGAAAAACTGTTTTTT
d_call: .
clone_size: once
v_call: TRBV18
j_call: TRBJ1-4

cdr3_aa: CASRLAGGAYEQYF
cdr3_nt: TGTGCCAGCAGATTAGCGGGAGGGGCCTACGAGCAGTACTTC
d_call: TRBD2
clone_size: .
v_call: TRBV6-5
j_call: TRBJ2-7

cdr3_aa: CASSQEGGNTIYF
cdr3_nt: TGCGCCAGCAGCCAAGAGGGCGGAAACACCATATATTTT
d_call: .
clone_size: .
v_call: TRBV4-3
j_call: TRBJ1-3

cdr3_aa: CASSGVNGNTEAFF
cdr3_nt: TGTGCCAGCTCAGGGGTTAATGGGAACACTGAAGCTTTCTTT
d_call: .
clone_size: .
v_call: TRBV18
j_call: TRBJ1-1

cdr3_aa: CASSSTGRDAGELFF
cdr3_nt: TGTGCCAGCAGCTCCACAGGGCGAGACGCCGGGGAGCTGTTTTTT
d_call: .
clone_size: .
v_call: TRBV7-9
j_call: TRBJ2-2

cdr3_aa: CASSLEPSYNEQFF
cdr3_nt: TGCGCCAGCAGCTTGGAGCCTTCCTACAATGAGCAGTTCTTC
d_call: .
clone_size: .
v_call: TRBV5-1
j_call: TRBJ2-1

cdr3_aa: CASSRAGTTYEKLFF
cdr3_nt: TGTGCCAGCAGTCGTGCCGGGACAACCTATGAAAAACTGTTTTTT
d_call: .
clone_size: .
v_call: TRBV28
j_call: TRBJ1-4

cdr3_aa: CASSVSGIPSTDTQYF
cdr3_nt: TGTGCCAGCAGCGTTAGCGGTATTCCTAGCACAGATACGCAGTATTTT
d_call: .
clone_size: .
v_call: TRBV9
j_call: TRBJ2-3

cdr3_aa: CASKLTGMSGNTIYF
cdr3_nt: TGTGCCAGCAAATTGACAGGGATGTCCGGAAACACCATATATTTT
d_call: TRBD1
clone_size: .
v_call: TRBV6-5
j_call: TRBJ1-3

cdr3_aa: CASSSGTTSTDTQYF
cdr3_nt: TGTGCCAGCAGCTCTGGGACTACTAGCACAGATACGCAGTATTTT
d_call: TRBD2
clone_size: .
v_call: TRBV7-2
j_call: TRBJ2-3

cdr3_aa: CASSLEFGSGVRHNEQFF
cdr3_nt: TGTGCCAGCAGCTTGGAGTTTGGGAGCGGGGTACGGCACAATGAGCAGTTCTTC
d_call: TRBD2
clone_size: .
v_call: TRBV5-6
j_call: TRBJ2-1

cdr3_aa: CASSLTAVRTPFYEQYF
cdr3_nt: TGTGCCAGCAGCTTAACCGCGGTACGGACCCCTTTTTACGAGCAGTACTTC
d_call: .
clone_size: .
v_call: TRBV7-8
j_call: TRBJ2-7

cdr3_aa: CASSPGTSGRGGETQYF
cdr3_nt: TGTGCCAGCAGCCCCGGGACTAGCGGGAGGGGGGGAGAGACCCAGTACTTC
d_call: TRBD2
clone_size: once
v_call: TRBV5-4
j_call: TRBJ2-5

cdr3_aa: CASSFSFRANVLTF
cdr3_nt: TGTGCCAGCAGCTTTTCGTTCAGGGCCAACGTCCTGACTTTC
d_call: .
clone_size: .
v_call: TRBV7-9
j_call: TRBJ2-6

cdr3_aa: CASSQGGAQHF
cdr3_nt: TGTGCCAGCAGTCAGGGGGGGGCCCAGCATTTT
d_call: TRBD1
clone_size: .
v_call: TRBV6-5
j_call: TRBJ1-5

cdr3_aa: CCSLDGAGYGYTF
cdr3_nt: TGTTGCTCCCTCGACGGAGCGGGCTATGGCTACACCTTC
d_call: .
clone_size: .
v_call: TRBV6-1
j_call: TRBJ1-2

cdr3_aa: CASSEWAGVTGELFF
cdr3_nt: TGCGCCAGCAGTGAATGGGCGGGAGTGACCGGGGAGCTGTTTTTT
d_call: TRBD2
clone_size: .
v_call: TRBV10-1
j_call: TRBJ2-2

cdr3_aa: CASSISGLSSNTEAFF
cdr3_nt: TGTGCCAGTAGTATTTCGGGACTTTCATCGAACACTGAAGCTTTCTTT
d_call: .
clone_size: .
v_call: TRBV19
j_call: TRBJ1-1

cdr3_aa: CASSSNIAGGPFEQYF
cdr3_nt: TGTGCCAGCAGTTCGAATATAGCGGGAGGGCCCTTCGAGCAGTACTTC
d_call: TRBD2
clone_size: .
v_call: TRBV6-5
j_call: TRBJ2-7

cdr3_aa: CATSRGDSYEQYF
cdr3_nt: TGTGCCACCAGCAGGGGGGACAGCTACGAGCAGTACTTC
d_call: TRBD1
clone_size: .
v_call: TRBV15
j_call: TRBJ2-7

cdr3_aa: CASTQGQGRGGELFF
cdr3_nt: TGTGCCAGCACTCAGGGACAGGGGAGAGGCGGGGAGCTGTTTTTT
d_call: TRBD1
clone_size: .
v_call: TRBV6-1
j_call: TRBJ2-2

cdr3_aa: CATSRGLAGATGELFF
cdr3_nt: TGTGCCACCAGCAGGGGACTAGCGGGGGCCACCGGGGAGCTGTTTTTT
d_call: TRBD2
clone_size: .
v_call: TRBV15
j_call: TRBJ2-2

cdr3_aa: CASSKVGNTGELFF
cdr3_nt: TGTGCCAGCAGCAAAGTCGGAAACACCGGGGAGCTGTTTTTT
d_call: .
clone_size: .
v_call: TRBV7-9
j_call: TRBJ2-2

cdr3_aa: CATFQEKLFF
cdr3_nt: TGTGCCACCTTCCAGGAGAAACTGTTTTTT
d_call: .
clone_size: .
v_call: TRBV6-5
j_call: TRBJ1-4

cdr3_aa: CASSVTSGSHEQYF
cdr3_nt: TGTGCCAGCTCCGTGACTAGCGGGAGCCACGAGCAGTACTTC
d_call: TRBD2
clone_size: .
v_call: TRBV18
j_call: TRBJ2-7

cdr3_aa: CASSLEAGGSYEQYF
cdr3_nt: TGTGCCAGCAGCTTAGAAGCAGGGGGCAGTTACGAGCAGTACTTC
d_call: TRBD1
clone_size: .
v_call: TRBV7-2
j_call: TRBJ2-7

cdr3_aa: CSVGLAGVAGNSYNEQFF
cdr3_nt: TGCAGCGTCGGACTAGCGGGCGTTGCCGGCAACTCCTACAATGAGCAGTTCTTC
d_call: TRBD2
clone_size: .
v_call: TRBV29-1
j_call: TRBJ2-1

cdr3_aa: CASSSTGLAGLLTGELFF
cdr3_nt: TGTGCCAGCAGCTCGACGGGACTAGCGGGGTTACTCACCGGGGAGCTGTTTTTT
d_call: TRBD2
clone_size: .
v_call: TRBV7-3
j_call: TRBJ2-2

cdr3_aa: CASSLVRRSYNEQFF
cdr3_nt: TGTGCCAGCAGCTTAGTCAGAAGGTCCTACAATGAGCAGTTCTTC
d_call: .
clone_size: .
v_call: TRBV11-2
j_call: TRBJ2-1

cdr3_aa: CASSPTGFSEQYF
cdr3_nt: TGTGCCAGCAGCCCCACAGGGTTCTCCGAGCAGTACTTC
d_call: .
clone_size: .
v_call: TRBV7-3
j_call: TRBJ2-7

cdr3_aa: CASSFRLGASFSYEQYF
cdr3_nt: TGCGCCAGCAGCTTTAGACTAGGAGCTTCATTTTCCTACGAGCAGTACTTC
d_call: .
clone_size: .
v_call: TRBV5-1
j_call: TRBJ2-7

cdr3_aa: CASSVGPGGEQPQHF
cdr3_nt: TGTGCCAGCAGCGTGGGCCCAGGGGGCGAGCAGCCCCAGCATTTT
d_call: TRBD1
clone_size: .
v_call: TRBV9
j_call: TRBJ1-5

cdr3_aa: CASSLQGGNQPQHF
cdr3_nt: TGTGCCAGCAGTCTACAGGGGGGCAATCAGCCCCAGCATTTT
d_call: TRBD1
clone_size: .
v_call: TRBV27
j_call: TRBJ1-5

cdr3_aa: CASSTSGRNEQFF
cdr3_nt: TGTGCCAGTAGTACTAGCGGGAGGAATGAGCAGTTCTTC
d_call: TRBD2
clone_size: .
v_call: TRBV19
j_call: TRBJ2-1

cdr3_aa: CATSSEDRAYQPQHF
cdr3_nt: TGTGCCACCAGCAGTGAGGACAGGGCTTATCAGCCCCAGCATTTT
d_call: TRBD1
clone_size: .
v_call: TRBV15
j_call: TRBJ1-5

cdr3_aa: CASSPRGATSTDTQYF
cdr3_nt: TGTGCCAGCTCACCGAGGGGCGCTACTAGCACAGATACGCAGTATTTT
d_call: .
clone_size: .
v_call: TRBV18
j_call: TRBJ2-3

cdr3_aa: CASRRGDAYEQYF
cdr3_nt: TGCGCCAGCAGACGGGGGGACGCTTACGAGCAGTACTTC
d_call: TRBD2
clone_size: .
v_call: TRBV10-2
j_call: TRBJ2-7

cdr3_aa: CASSLDRGNEQFF
cdr3_nt: TGTGCCAGCAGCTTGGATCGGGGGAATGAGCAGTTCTTC
d_call: .
clone_size: .
v_call: TRBV5-4
j_call: TRBJ2-1

cdr3_aa: CASSALRGKDEQYF
cdr3_nt: TGTGCCAGCAGTGCCCTTAGGGGTAAGGACGAGCAGTACTTC
d_call: .
clone_size: once
v_call: TRBV27
j_call: TRBJ2-7

cdr3_aa: CASSLYGTGYQETQYF
cdr3_nt: TGCGCCAGCAGCTTGTATGGGACAGGGTATCAAGAGACCCAGTACTTC
d_call: TRBD1
clone_size: .
v_call: TRBV5-1
j_call: TRBJ2-5

cdr3_aa: CASSQTGTAYEQYF
cdr3_nt: TGCGCCAGCAGCCAAACCGGGACCGCCTACGAGCAGTACTTC
d_call: .
clone_size: .
v_call: TRBV4-3
j_call: TRBJ2-7

cdr3_aa: CASSLLSGQGNTIYF
cdr3_nt: TGTGCCAGCAGCTTGTTATCTGGACAGGGGAACACCATATATTTT
d_call: TRBD1
clone_size: .
v_call: TRBV5-6
j_call: TRBJ1-3

cdr3_aa: CASRGSVQPQHF
cdr3_nt: TGTGCCAGCAGGGGTTCGGTTCAGCCCCAGCATTTT
d_call: .
clone_size: .
v_call: TRBV2
j_call: TRBJ1-5

cdr3_aa: CASSDGGELFF
cdr3_nt: TGTGCCAGCTCAGACGGAGGGGAGCTGTTTTTT
d_call: .
clone_size: .
v_call: TRBV18
j_call: TRBJ2-2

cdr3_aa: CASSARGLAGTSYEQYF
cdr3_nt: TGCGCCAGCAGCGCAAGAGGACTAGCGGGAACATCCTACGAGCAGTACTTC
d_call: TRBD2
clone_size: once
v_call: TRBV5-1
j_call: TRBJ2-7

cdr3_aa: CASSPDRVYGYTF
cdr3_nt: TGTGCCAGCTCACCGGACAGGGTTTATGGCTACACCTTC
d_call: TRBD1
clone_size: .
v_call: TRBV18
j_call: TRBJ1-2

cdr3_aa: CAVSTADKAYEQYF
cdr3_nt: TGTGCCGTATCGACAGCGGATAAAGCCTACGAGCAGTACTTC
d_call: .
clone_size: once
v_call: TRBV30
j_call: TRBJ2-7

cdr3_aa: CASSPYDSDNEQFF
cdr3_nt: TGTGCCAGCAGTCCTTATGACAGCGACAATGAGCAGTTCTTC
d_call: .
clone_size: .
v_call: TRBV11-2
j_call: TRBJ2-1